The 21 T cell receptor beta chains presented below share a single source sample, sequenced in a study of human T cells and chemical hapten exposure. Each CDR3 protein is one row after TCRdb ran MiXCR on the RACE reads. In the table there are some 200,000 distinct CDR3 sequences, around 20% of which are singletons. Time point here: patch test 1, 2 weeks after DPC sensitization. Treatment: therapeutic diphenylcyclopropenone sensitization with weekly scalp DPC. Source: whole blood, taken in connection with sensitization to the hapten diphenylcyclopropenone (DPC). The source of these receptors is a woman aged 50 to 60 with alopecia areata. Some clones in this sample may be carry-over from other donors' samples.

The table lists this clonotype with a few counts. The chain recombines TRBV5-5 with TRBJ2-7, with 11 bases matching TRBD1. The germline CDR1 and CDR2 sequences are SGHKS and YYEKEE (reference sequence). The CDR3 covers 14 residues. Trimming removed 2 bases from V and 4 bases from J; junction bases left unmatched: 2. The CDR3 DNA is TGTGCCAGCAGCTTAAGGGACAGGGGGTACGAGCAGTACTTC. Protein sequence: CASSLRDRGYEQYF.

The table lists this clonotype with a few counts. This chain links TRBV7-9 with TRBJ2-7, with 9 bases matching TRBD2. The junction had 7 bases not matched to a gene; V was cut back by 5 bases and J by 2 bases. Germline CDR1 is SEHNR and CDR2 is FQNEAQ (reference sequence). The CDR3 consists of 15 residues. CDR3 sequence: CASSQLAGSTYEQYF. DNA of the CDR3: TGTGCCAGCAGCCAACTAGCGGGTTCGACCTACGAGCAGTACTTC. Based on the CDR3 plus reference TRBV7-9 and TRBJ2-7, the full variable domain is DTGVSQNPRHKITKRGQNVTFRCDPISEHNRLYWYRQTLGQGPEFLTYFQNEAQLEKSRLLSDRFSAERPKGSFSTLEIQRTEQGDSAMYLCASSQLAGSTYEQYFGPGTRLTVT.

This clonotype has a handful of counts. The V and J genes are TRBV2 and TRBJ2-1; D uncertain. The germline CDR1 and CDR2 sequences are SNHLY and FYNNEI. Trimming left V 0 bases short and J 5 bases short, with 8 bases between. The CDR3 is made up of 14 amino acids. DNA of the CDR3: TGTGCCAGCAGTGAAGCGCTTAGGGACAATGAGCAGTTCTTC. It codes for CASSEALRDNEQFF.

The sample holds a few counts of this clonotype. The CDR3 protein is CASKQRGVTDTQYF. CDR3 nucleotide sequence: TGTGCCAGCAAACAGAGGGGAGTCACAGATACGCAGTATTTT. The V and J genes are TRBV6-5 and TRBJ2-3; D may correspond to TRBD1 or TRBD2 (5 bases each). Germline V lookup: CDR1 MNHEY, CDR2 SVGAGI. The CDR3 contains 14 residues. The V and J ends lost 7 bases and 2 bases respectively, with 13 bases between them.

There are a few counts of this clonotype. The V gene is TRBV25-1, the J gene TRBJ1-5; 8 nucleotides agree with TRBD1. The ends lost 3 bases at V and 5 bases at J; junction bases unmatched: 6. The CDR3 has 15 amino acids. CDR1 is MGHDK, CDR2 SYGVNS, per germline. CDR3 coding DNA: TGTGCCAGCAGTGAGGGGGGACAGGAGCATCAGCCCCAGCATTTT. Translated, it gives CASSEGGQEHQPQHF.

The genes are TRBV12-3 or TRBV12-4 and TRBJ2-7; TRBD1 agrees at 8 bases. Trimming removed 6 bases from V and 3 bases from J; junction bases left unmatched: 4. CDR3 length: 13 amino acids. The CDR3 reads CASSPDRDYEQYF. The DNA of the CDR3 is TGTGCCAGCAGCCCGGACAGGGACTACGAGCAGTACTTC.

This clonotype has more than one count but fewer than ten. The chain is built from TRBV29-1 and TRBJ2-5; 14 positions agree with TRBD2. The CDR3 runs to 15 residues. From germline, CDR1 is SQVTM and CDR2 ANQGSEA. V gave up 4 bases and J gave up 7 bases; unmatched junction bases: 8. The CDR3 DNA reads TGCAGCGTTGGTCGACTAGCGGGAGGGTCGACGACCCAGTACTTC. It is translated as CSVGRLAGGSTTQYF.

V usage is TRBV20-1 and J usage is TRBJ2-1; TRBD2 matches 7 bases. In germline, CDR1 is DFQATT, CDR2 SNEGSKA (reference sequence). The length of the CDR3 is 14 residues. V trimming: 2 bases; J trimming: 0 bases; junction bases outside the gene matches: 1. The CDR3 spells CSARTGGSYNEQFF. CDR3 DNA: TGCAGTGCTAGAACGGGAGGCTCCTACAATGAGCAGTTCTTC.

CDR3 residues: CASSFSTGTGTEAFF. CDR3 nucleotide sequence: TGTGCCAGCAGTTTCTCGACAGGCACCGGCACTGAAGCTTTCTTT. The chain has TRBV6-2 or TRBV6-3 and TRBJ1-1; tentative D call: TRBD1 (6 bases). The germline V and J ends were trimmed by 4 bases and 4 bases, with 16 bases remaining between them. The CDR3 is 15 residues long. Germline V CDR1 and CDR2: MNHEY, SVGEGT.

This clonotype occurred a few times. The V and J genes are TRBV9 and TRBJ2-4; tentatively, D is TRBD2 (5 bases). This CDR3 is 16 amino acids long. Between the trimmed V and J ends, which lost 4 bases and 3 bases, there was a span of 17 bases. Germline loops: CDR1 SGDLS, CDR2 YYNGEE. CDR3 amino acids: CASSREPLRGKNIQYF. The CDR3 DNA sequence: TGTGCCAGCAGCCGCGAACCCTTACGGGGCAAAAACATTCAGTACTTC.

This chain connects TRBV20-1 to TRBJ2-3, with 14 bases fitting TRBD2. J lost 6 bases, V lost 8 bases, and 13 bases had no gene match. In germline, CDR1 is DFQATT, CDR2 SNEGSKA (reference sequence). The CDR3 spans 16 residues. The CDR3 DNA sequence: TGCAGTACATACCACGGGACTAGCGGGAGACCGGATACGCAGTATTTT. Its translation is CSTYHGTSGRPDTQYF.

The chain is built from TRBV18 and TRBJ1-1; D possibly corresponds to TRBD1 (6 bases). This CDR3 is 15 amino acids long. V lost 3 bases, J lost 0 bases, and 11 bases lay in between. CDR1 and CDR2 (germline): KGHSH, LQKENI. CDR3 amino acids: CASSPRTEMNTEAFF. The CDR3 region has the DNA TGTGCCAGCTCACCGCGGACAGAAATGAACACTGAAGCTTTCTTT.

This rearrangement joins TRBV27 to TRBJ2-1; D gene uncertain. V dropped 3 bases and J dropped 3 bases, with 12 bases sitting between them. CDR1 MNHEY and CDR2 SMNVEV come from the germline V gene (reference sequence). The CDR3 has 15 residues. The CDR3 DNA follows: TGTGCCAGCAGTTTGTCACAGAACCTCTACAATGAGCAGTTCTTC. It encodes CASSLSQNLYNEQFF.

V and J are TRBV3-1 and TRBJ1-2; D ambiguous. The length of the CDR3 is 13 residues. Germline-derived CDR1 and CDR2 are LGHDT and YNNKEL (reference sequence). Trimming stripped 0 bases from V and 8 bases from J, with 10 bases between. The CDR3 loop is CASSQEERMGYTF. In nucleotides, the CDR3 is TGTGCCAGCAGCCAAGAAGAGCGAATGGGCTACACCTTC. Combining the CDR3 with reference TRBV3-1 and TRBJ1-2 gives the whole variable domain DTAVSQTPKYLVTQMGNDKSIKCEQNLGHDTMYWYKQDSKKFLKIMFSYNNKELIINETVPNRFSPKSPDKAHLNLHINSLELGDSAVYFCASSQEERMGYTFGSGTRLTVV.

With regard to this clonotype: The junction departs from the called germline gene at one end, perhaps through a read error. The rearrangement links TRBV4-3 to TRBJ1-1; D uncertain. Germline V gives CDR1 LGHNA, CDR2 YSLEER. This CDR3 region has 15 residues. The CDR3 DNA reads TGTGCCAGCAGCCACCCAATTCGGGGAGGAACTGAAGCTTTCTTT. Its protein is CASSHPIRGGTEAFF.

The chain combines TRBV5-1 with TRBJ1-5; 7 bases align to TRBD1. V shed 0 bases and J 4 bases; nucleotides not matched to a gene: 4. Germline-derived CDR1 and CDR2 are SGHRS and YFSETQ. The CDR3 is made up of 15 amino acids. The DNA for the CDR3 is TGCGCCAGCAGCTTGGGACAGGGCAAAAATCAGCCCCAGCATTTT. This codes for CASSLGQGKNQPQHF.

A few counts support this clonotype. In DNA form, the CDR3 reads TGCAGTGCTAGGACAGATCAAGAGACCCAGTACTTC. It specifies CSARTDQETQYF. The chain links TRBV20-1 to TRBJ2-5; TRBD1 is a possible D gene (5 bases). V was trimmed by 3 bases and J by 2 bases, leaving 7 bases between them. The germline V gene has CDR1 DFQATT and CDR2 SNEGSKA (reference sequence). This CDR3 spans 12 amino acids.

The chain joins TRBV27 to TRBJ1-1; the match to TRBD1 covers 7 bases. Germline loops: CDR1 MNHEY, CDR2 SMNVEV (reference sequence). The J segment lost 5 bases and the V segment lost 7 bases, leaving 10 bases of the junction unmatched. The CDR3 is made up of 14 amino acids. CDR3 in amino acids: CASTSQGGRTEAFF. In DNA, the CDR3 is TGTGCCAGCACCTCGCAGGGGGGTCGAACTGAAGCTTTCTTT.

Only a few counts were recorded for this clonotype. V is TRBV12-3 or TRBV12-4 and J is TRBJ1-5; the match to TRBD1 covers 7 bases. V shed 7 bases and J 4 bases; nucleotides not matched to a gene: 7. This CDR3 spans 14 amino acids. The CDR3 sequence: CASKREGANQPQHF. The DNA for the CDR3 is TGTGCCAGCAAGAGGGAGGGGGCGAATCAGCCCCAGCATTTT.

This clonotype came up a few times. The chain combines TRBV7-2 with TRBJ2-1; 9 bases line up with TRBD2. Trimming at V came to 2 bases and at J to 1 base, leaving 9 bases not matched to a gene. The length of the CDR3 is 18 residues. CDR1 SGHTA and CDR2 FQGNSA come from the germline V gene. The CDR3 nucleotides are TGTGCCAGCAGCTTACGGTCTAGCGGGACTAATTCCTACAATGAGCAGTTCTTC. Its protein product is CASSLRSSGTNSYNEQFF.

This clonotype has only a few counts. The chain links TRBV20-1 to TRBJ2-3, with D unresolved. V was trimmed by 5 bases and J by 4 bases, leaving 19 bases between them. Germline lookup yields CDR1 DFQATT and CDR2 SNEGSKA (reference sequence). There are 15 residues in the CDR3. The CDR3 DNA sequence: TGCAGTGCTCCAGCCGGCCTACCGGCCCCAGATACGCAGTATTTT. The encoded protein is CSAPAGLPAPDTQYF.